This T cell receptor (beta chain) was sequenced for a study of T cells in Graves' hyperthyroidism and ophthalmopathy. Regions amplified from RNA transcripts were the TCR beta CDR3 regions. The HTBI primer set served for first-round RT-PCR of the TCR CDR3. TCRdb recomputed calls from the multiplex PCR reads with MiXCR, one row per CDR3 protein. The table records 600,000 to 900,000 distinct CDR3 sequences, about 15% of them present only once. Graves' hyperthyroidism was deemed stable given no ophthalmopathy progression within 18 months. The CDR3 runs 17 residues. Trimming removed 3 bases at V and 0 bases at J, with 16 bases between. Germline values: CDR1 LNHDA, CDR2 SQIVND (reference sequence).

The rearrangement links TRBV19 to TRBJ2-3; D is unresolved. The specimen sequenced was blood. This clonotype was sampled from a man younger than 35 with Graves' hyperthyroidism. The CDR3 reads CASSIFLDAPSTDTQYF. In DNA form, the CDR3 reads TGTGCCAGTAGTATTTTCCTTGACGCTCCAAGCACAGATACGCAGTATTTT.